The rows below give T cell receptor beta chains drawn from one sample of a study of shared clonotypes between healthy human individuals. Measured with immunoSEQ multiplex PCR; TCRdb has only the in-frame clones, and not every one. This table holds 1.5 million to 2.5 million clones, 85% to 95% found once. The sample was naive CD8+ T cells sorted from blood. These receptors originate from a young man in good health. CDR3s include the opening cysteine and the closing phenylalanine or tryptophan. The D gene is left open where the match is weak. Not all rows give a size; the values are once, few, many and, for expanded clones, a class.

j_call v_call d_call clone_size cdr3_nt cdr3_aa
TRBJ1-2 TRBV6-6 - - TGTGCCAGCAGTTGGACAGAGCGGGAAGGCTACACCTTC CASSWTEREGYTF
TRBJ2-3 TRBV11-2 TRBD2 once TGTGCCAGCAGCTTAGTGGGCGGGAGGACAGATACGCAGTATTTT CASSLVGGRTDTQYF
TRBJ2-7 TRBV15 TRBD1 - TGTGCCACCAGCATCGACAGGGGCTACGAGCAGTACTTC CATSIDRGYEQYF
TRBJ2-1 TRBV27 TRBD2 - TGTGCCAGCAGTTTATCGGCTAGCGGGGTTGAGCAGTTCTTC CASSLSASGVEQFF
TRBJ2-7 TRBV9 - - TGTGCCAGCAGCTCCGGGGGTAGCGGATCCTACGAGCAGTACTTC CASSSGGSGSYEQYF
TRBJ2-5 TRBV6-5 - - TGTGCCAGCAGTTACGCGGACCAAGAGACCCAGTACTTC CASSYADQETQYF
TRBJ1-1 TRBV19 - - TGTGCCAGTAGTGTCGGCTTCTGGAACACTGAAGCTTTCTTT CASSVGFWNTEAFF
TRBJ2-2 TRBV6-5 - - TGTGCCAGCAGTGCTACAGGTTCGAACACCGGGGAGCTGTTTTTT CASSATGSNTGELFF
TRBJ2-7 TRBV7-8 - - TGTGCCAGCAGCTTACAAGGCGGGACCTCTAGCTCCTACGAGCAGTACTTC CASSLQGGTSSSYEQYF
TRBJ1-6 TRBV7-8 - - TGTGCCAGCAGCTTAGGGGGGAGCTCCTATAATTCACCCCTCCACTTT CASSLGGSSYNSPLHF
TRBJ1-2 TRBV6-5 TRBD1 few TGTGCCAGCAGTTGGACAGGGACGGACTATGGCTACACCTTC CASSWTGTDYGYTF
TRBJ2-7 TRBV6-1 - - TGTGCCAGCAGTGAAGCGGGGGCCGGCTACGAGCAGTACTTC CASSEAGAGYEQYF
TRBJ1-6 TRBV28 - - TGTGCCAGCAGTTTAGGACAGCAAAGCTCCTATAATTCACCCCTCCACTTT CASSLGQQSSYNSPLHF
TRBJ2-7 TRBV6-5 - once TGTGCCAGCAGTTACGCCGACAGGTACGAGCAGTACTTC CASSYADRYEQYF
TRBJ2-1 TRBV9 TRBD1 - TGTGCCAGCAGCGTGGGGACAGGGTTAAATGAGCAGTTCTTC CASSVGTGLNEQFF
TRBJ1-5 TRBV27 - - TGTGCCAGCAGTTTAAGTTTAAGTCAGCCCCAGCATTTT CASSLSLSQPQHF
TRBJ2-1 TRBV1 - - TGCACCAGCAGCCAAGATGGACCCAGTAGCACGAATGAGCAGTTCTTC CTSSQDGPSSTNEQFF
TRBJ1-1 TRBV28 TRBD1 - TGTGCCAGTCAGACAGGGGATGAAGCTTTCTTT CASQTGDEAFF
TRBJ2-2 TRBV2 - - TGTGCCAGCAGTTCGGGACCGACGAACACCGGGGAGCTGTTTTTT CASSSGPTNTGELFF
TRBJ2-7 TRBV15 - - TGTGCCACCAGCAGAGATAGTTACTCCGAGGACTTCTACGAGCAGTACTTC CATSRDSYSEDFYEQYF
TRBJ2-7 TRBV5-6 - - TGTGCCAGCAGCTTTGGTGGACCCTACGAGCAGTACTTC CASSFGGPYEQYF
TRBJ2-7 TRBV4-1 - - TGCGCCAGCAGCCAAGAAGGTGTCCTCTCCTACGAGCAGTACTTC CASSQEGVLSYEQYF
TRBJ2-7 TRBV4-3 - once TGCGCCAGCAGCCCGTCGCAAAGCTCCTACGAGCAGTACTTC CASSPSQSSYEQYF
TRBJ1-4 TRBV28 - - TGTGCCAGCAGCCCATCGGATTGGGGCTGGAATGAAAAACTGTTTTTT CASSPSDWGWNEKLFF
TRBJ2-7 TRBV6-5 TRBD1 - TGTGCCAGCATTCCCCGACAGGGGAGCTACGAGCAGTACTTC CASIPRQGSYEQYF
TRBJ2-1 TRBV27 TRBD2 - TGTGCCAGCAGTTCATCTAGCGGGGAACTAAACAATGAGCAGTTCTTC CASSSSSGELNNEQFF
TRBJ1-5 TRBV29-1 - - TGCAGCGTTTTGATGGGCAATCAGCCCCAGCATTTT CSVLMGNQPQHF
TRBJ2-5 TRBV7-9 - - TGTGCCAGCAGCGGCGGGTCCCCAGAGACCCAGTACTTC CASSGGSPETQYF
TRBJ2-5 TRBV5-6 - - TGTGCCAGCAGCTTGGCCCAGCGAGAAGAGACCCAGTACTTC CASSLAQREETQYF
TRBJ1-4 TRBV19 - - TGTGCCAGTAATCTTATGGGCCATGAAAAACTGTTTTTT CASNLMGHEKLFF
TRBJ2-7 TRBV11-2 - - TGTGCCAGCAGCCCCCCGTTGGGGGCCATTACCTACGAGCAGTACTTC CASSPPLGAITYEQYF
TRBJ2-3 TRBV27 TRBD2 - TGTGCCAGCAGTCCCCTAGCGGGGGGACCAGATACGCAGTATTTT CASSPLAGGPDTQYF
TRBJ2-7 TRBV5-4 - few TGTGCCAGCAGCACCGACAGGTACGAGCAGTACTTC CASSTDRYEQYF
TRBJ1-6 TRBV27 - once TGTGCCAGCACCCCCACAGGGTCTAATTCACCCCTCCACTTT CASTPTGSNSPLHF
TRBJ2-7 TRBV2 - - TGTGCCAGCCACGTCTCCTACGAGCAGTACTTC CASHVSYEQYF
TRBJ2-7 TRBV7-2 - - TGTGCCAGCAGCTTAGTGGACAGTCTATCCTACGAGCAGTACTTC CASSLVDSLSYEQYF
TRBJ2-2 TRBV4-1 TRBD2 - TGCGCCAGCAGCCTTCTGGGACTAGAAGAATCCGGGGAGCTGTTTTTT CASSLLGLEESGELFF
TRBJ1-2 TRBV29-1 TRBD1 - TGCAGCGTTGAAAGACAGGGCAACCCTGGCTACACCTTC CSVERQGNPGYTF
TRBJ1-5 TRBV27 - - TGTGCCAGCAGCTCCTTAAATCAGCCCCAGCATTTT CASSSLNQPQHF
TRBJ2-5 TRBV28 - - TGTGCCAGCAGTTTATTTGAGGGGGGAGAGACCCAGTACTTC CASSLFEGGETQYF
TRBJ2-7 TRBV19 - once TGTGCCAGTAGTATCCTGGCAGGGATCTCCTACGAGCAGTACTTC CASSILAGISYEQYF
TRBJ1-1 TRBV6-6 - - TGTGCCAGCAGTTACTCTTCCGGGGACCGGGGGGCTGAAGCTTTCTTT CASSYSSGDRGAEAFF
TRBJ1-1 TRBV13 - - TGTGCCAGCAGCTTAGGTTCTTTGGGGGGCCATGAAGCTTTCTTT CASSLGSLGGHEAFF
TRBJ1-2 TRBV19 TRBD1 - TGTGCCAGCCTACTAACAGGGGCCTTTAACTATGGCTACACCTTC CASLLTGAFNYGYTF
TRBJ2-7 TRBV10-3 - - TGTGCCATCAGTGTGGCAGGATCCTACGAGCAGTACTTC CAISVAGSYEQYF
TRBJ2-7 TRBV6-5 TRBD2 - TGTGCCAGCAGTTACTCTAGCGGGAGGTACGAGCAGTACTTC CASSYSSGRYEQYF
TRBJ2-7 TRBV4-3 - - TGCGCCAGCAGCCAAGAGGCCGGGGGACCGACCTACGAGCAGTACTTC CASSQEAGGPTYEQYF
TRBJ2-3 TRBV25-1 TRBD2 - TGTGCCAGCAGCGACTCGAGAGCGGGAATCTCAGATACGCAGTATTTT CASSDSRAGISDTQYF
TRBJ2-7 TRBV28 - - TGTGCCAGCAGTTCAGGGGTAATCGACTTC CASSSGVIDF
TRBJ2-3 TRBV4-1 - - TGCGCCAGCAGCTATCCGTACAGGGAGTTGTCAGATACGCAGTATTTT CASSYPYRELSDTQYF
TRBJ1-1 TRBV7-9 - - TGTGCCAGCAGCTTAGCGGCGGGGGCCCTAAACACTGAAGCTTTCTTT CASSLAAGALNTEAFF
TRBJ2-7 TRBV5-6 - - TGTGCCAGCAGCTTGTCGGTAGTCGAAGCCTCCTACGAGCAGTACTTC CASSLSVVEASYEQYF
TRBJ2-5 TRBV29-1 - - TGCAGCGGGGCCTCGGGTCAAGAGACCCAGTACTTC CSGASGQETQYF
TRBJ2-1 TRBV27 TRBD2 - TGTGCCAGCAGCTGGACTAGCGGGGGGAATGAGCAGTTCTTC CASSWTSGGNEQFF
TRBJ1-5 TRBV19 - - TGTGCCAGTATGGGGTTTGAGGGGATTAGCAATCAGCCCCAGCATTTT CASMGFEGISNQPQHF
TRBJ2-2 TRBV29-1 - - TGCAGCGTTGTGCCGCTTGAGACCGGGGAGCTGTTTTTT CSVVPLETGELFF
TRBJ1-2 TRBV14 - - TGTGCCAGCAGCCCCCGGTTAGGGAACTATGGCTACACCTTC CASSPRLGNYGYTF
TRBJ2-7 TRBV19 TRBD1 few TGTGCCAGTAGTATGGGACAGGGCTACGAGCAGTACTTC CASSMGQGYEQYF
TRBJ1-5 TRBV27 - - TGTGCCAGCAGTTTTGGGGCGGGCCAGCCCCAGCATTTT CASSFGAGQPQHF
TRBJ2-3 TRBV5-1 - - TGCGCCAGCAGCCACCGGGACGGATTCACAGATACGCAGTATTTT CASSHRDGFTDTQYF